This TCR beta chain was recorded in a study of blood T cell repertoires in COVID-19. Across the whole study: Collection of acute and convalescent COVID-19 samples took place in the United States, Italy and Spain. PBMCs, B-cell-depleted T cells, or T cells were the source of the cDNA or gDNA that made up the material.

V lost 3 bases and J lost 6, with 15 bases in between. Germline values: CDR1 LGHNA, CDR2 YSLEER. The length of the CDR3 is 15 residues. Per the original methods: Amplification from reference gene primers served as the basis for estimated nucleated cell counts. Sequencing was performed with immunoSEQ multiplex PCR; in TCRdb, only in-frame clones are kept and a portion is missing. The DNA was the basis for D and trimming; V, J and clone size are from that table. There are about 210,000 clones in the sample; roughly nine tenths occur only once, and 0.65% to 0.85% lies in the top ten. V usage is TRBV4-3 and J usage is TRBJ2-1; maybe TRBD2 (6 bases). This receptor was identified in a man aged 40-55 years with acute or convalescent COVID-19. What was sequenced was peripheral blood. The CDR3 spells CASSHRLGAGNEQFF. The CDR3 nucleotides are TGCGCCAGCAGCCATCGACTAGGGGCTGGCAATGAGCAGTTCTTC.